This T cell receptor (beta chain) was sequenced in a study of T-cell memory formation after mild COVID-19 (dated by TCRdb to 2020 to 2022). In terms of the full investigation: Most TCR sequence clusters were specific to one of the two donors. In a couple of donors, T-cell clones that expanded and contracted after mild COVID-19 were tracked by sequencing TCRalpha and TCRbeta repertoires over time. Two young, previously healthy adult volunteers made up the cohort, one male and one female.

This clonotype has at least ten counts. This clone's antigen is unknown. There are no base qualities to consult, and no much larger clone falls within one base. The sample was run on an Illumina NovaSeq 6000. TCRalpha and TCRbeta cDNA libraries were constructed by 5'RACE with constant-segment primers, with sample barcodes and unique molecular identifiers being introduced. RNA was extracted from every sample with Trizol reagent. Amplification of the libraries took two PCR steps, and the second step added a second sample barcode plus Illumina TruSeq adapters. The libraries were sequenced on an Illumina NovaSeq using 2 x 150 bp paired-end reads. For the original study's pipeline: Reads were demultiplexed and collapsed into UMI-guided consensus sequences with migec v1.2.7. Using mixcr v2.1.11, UMI consensuses were aligned to TRA and TRB V and J templates and then assembled into clonotypes. Expanded or contracted clonotypes were those called significant by both edgeR and NoisET, with noise models trained on biological replicates. edgeR calls used a false discovery rate-adjusted p below 0.01 and a log2 fold-change threshold of 1. As an exploratory analysis of dynamics, max-normalized trajectories of the 1000 most abundant clonotypes were examined with PCA combined with hierarchical clustering. Separately sequenced CD4+ and CD8+ repertoires were used to assign the CD4 or CD8 phenotype of responding clones. TCRdb applied fastp at Q25 and MiXCR to the public reads, then kept only in-frame beta chains. Each record represents a unique CDR3 protein, reported with the most common genes and DNA among its rows. The V and J calls were determined by TCRdb, not by the authors. The sample yields approximately 100,000 distinct CDR3 sequences; approximately 15% were counted once. Roughly 31% of the sample goes to the ten largest clones.

Ficoll-Paque density gradient centrifugation was the method used to isolate PBMCs. Trimming costs V 5 bases and J 2 bases, and their ends lie 19 bases apart. The CDR3 covers 16 residues, taking in both the cysteine and the phenylalanine. CDR3 DNA is the only sequence kept; it has 48 bases, read in frame from the first base. From a lookup of the germline V gene, CDR1 and CDR2 are SGHTA and FQGNSA. Study-wide conclusions, independent of this receptor: SARS-CoV-2 specificity was not confirmed for the second-wave clones peaking on day 37. From day 15 to 85, contracting clones showed balanced CD4/CD8 phenotypes, whereas a second wave of clones that expanded from day 15 to 37 leaned towards CD4+. Some responding clones were found in pre-infection memory, which suggests that pre-existing cross-reactive memory T cells took part in the SARS-CoV-2 response. The study covered only a couple of mild cases, and larger cohorts including severe cases with pre-infection samples were considered necessary. Contracting CD4+ clones were located mainly in the CM and EM memory subsets, whereas CD8+ clones were found to be enriched in EMRA.

This TCR derives from an adult woman who had mild COVID-19 (a few samples of this study predate the infection). The sample titles of this study are shuffled in the database, so cell type and time point are left out; the donor was told from shared clones. The receptor chain draws on TRBV7-2 and TRBJ2-7; a tentative D match to TRBD2 spans 6 bases. The material sequenced was PBMCs or a T cell subset sorted from them (not recorded which). The CDR3 protein sequence reads: CASSTGGDSTPYEQYF. The sequenced DNA is TGTGCCAGCAGCACAGGCGGGGACTCGACTCCCTACGAGCAGTACTTC.